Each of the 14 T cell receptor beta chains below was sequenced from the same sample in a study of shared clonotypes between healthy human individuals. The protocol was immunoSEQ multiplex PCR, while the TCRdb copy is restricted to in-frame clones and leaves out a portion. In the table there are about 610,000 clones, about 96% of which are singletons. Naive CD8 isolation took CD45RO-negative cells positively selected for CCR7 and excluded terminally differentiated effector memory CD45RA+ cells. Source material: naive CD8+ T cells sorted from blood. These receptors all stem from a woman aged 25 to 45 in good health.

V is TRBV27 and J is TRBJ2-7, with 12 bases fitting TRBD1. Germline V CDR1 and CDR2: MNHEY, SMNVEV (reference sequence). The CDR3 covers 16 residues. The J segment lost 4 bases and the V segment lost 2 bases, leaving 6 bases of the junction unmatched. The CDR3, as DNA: TGTGCCAGCAGTTTAGAGGGACAGGGGGCGGTATACGAGCAGTACTTC. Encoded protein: CASSLEGQGAVYEQYF.

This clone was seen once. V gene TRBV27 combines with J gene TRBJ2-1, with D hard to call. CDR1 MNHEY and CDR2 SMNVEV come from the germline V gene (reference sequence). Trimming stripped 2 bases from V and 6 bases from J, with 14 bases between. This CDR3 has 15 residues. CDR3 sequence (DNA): TGTGCCAGCAGTTTAACCCTCCTTTTGCGCAATGAGCAGTTCTTC. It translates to CASSLTLLLRNEQFF.

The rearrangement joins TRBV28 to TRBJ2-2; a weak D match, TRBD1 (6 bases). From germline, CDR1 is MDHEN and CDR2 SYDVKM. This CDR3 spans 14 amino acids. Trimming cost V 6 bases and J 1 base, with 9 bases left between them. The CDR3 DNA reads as TGTGCCAGCAGCACGGGACAGAACACCGGGGAGCTGTTTTTT. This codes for CASSTGQNTGELFF.

The CDR3 loop reads CASSSAGGRGEQYF. For the CDR3, the DNA is TGTGCCAGCAGCTCCGCAGGGGGACGGGGCGAGCAGTACTTC. The chain carries TRBV7-9 and TRBJ2-7; 7 positions agree with TRBD1. This CDR3 comprises 14 residues. Germline lookup yields CDR1 SEHNR and CDR2 FQNEAQ (reference sequence). V lost 4 bases to trimming and J lost 6 bases; unmatched junction nucleotides: 9.

The CDR3 sequence is CAGARQGDTGELFF. DNA for the CDR3: TGTGCCGGGGCTAGACAGGGGGACACCGGGGAGCTGTTTTTT. This sequence joins TRBV28 and TRBJ2-2, with TRBD1 matching over 9 bases. Trimming at V came to 11 bases and at J to 3 bases, leaving 7 bases not matched to a gene. This CDR3 has 14 amino acids. The V gene's germline CDR1 is MDHEN and CDR2 SYDVKM.

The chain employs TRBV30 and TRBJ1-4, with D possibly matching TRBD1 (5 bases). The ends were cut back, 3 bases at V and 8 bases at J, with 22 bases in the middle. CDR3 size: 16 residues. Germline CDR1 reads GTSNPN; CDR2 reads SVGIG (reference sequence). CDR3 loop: CAWSMGVRGWDEKLFF. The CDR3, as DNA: TGTGCCTGGAGCATGGGGGTCCGGGGATGGGACGAAAAACTGTTTTTT.

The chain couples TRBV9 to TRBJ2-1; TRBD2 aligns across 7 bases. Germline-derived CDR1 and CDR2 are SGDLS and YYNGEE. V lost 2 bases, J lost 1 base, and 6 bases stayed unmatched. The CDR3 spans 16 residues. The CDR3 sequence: CASSVLAGSSYNEQFF. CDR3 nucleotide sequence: TGTGCCAGCAGCGTGTTAGCGGGCAGTTCCTACAATGAGCAGTTCTTC.

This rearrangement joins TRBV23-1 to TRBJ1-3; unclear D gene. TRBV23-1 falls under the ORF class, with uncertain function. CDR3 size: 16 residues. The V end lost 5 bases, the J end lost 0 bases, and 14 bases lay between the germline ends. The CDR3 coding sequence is TGCGCCAGCAGTTTCTTGGATCCGGGCTCTGGAAACACCATATATTTT. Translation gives CASSFLDPGSGNTIYF.

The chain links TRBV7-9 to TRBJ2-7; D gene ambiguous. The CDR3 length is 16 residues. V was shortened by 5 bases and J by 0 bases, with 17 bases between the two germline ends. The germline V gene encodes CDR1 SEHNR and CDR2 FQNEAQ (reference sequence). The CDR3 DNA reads TGTGCCAGCAGCCCCGAGCTAGGGCCCAGCTCCTACGAGCAGTACTTC. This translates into CASSPELGPSSYEQYF.

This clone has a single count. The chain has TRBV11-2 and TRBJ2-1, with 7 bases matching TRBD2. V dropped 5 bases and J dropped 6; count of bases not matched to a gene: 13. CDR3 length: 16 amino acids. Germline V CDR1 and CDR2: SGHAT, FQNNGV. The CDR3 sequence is CASSRPGSGIINEQFF. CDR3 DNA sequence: TGTGCCAGCAGCCGACCTGGGAGCGGGATCATCAATGAGCAGTTCTTC.

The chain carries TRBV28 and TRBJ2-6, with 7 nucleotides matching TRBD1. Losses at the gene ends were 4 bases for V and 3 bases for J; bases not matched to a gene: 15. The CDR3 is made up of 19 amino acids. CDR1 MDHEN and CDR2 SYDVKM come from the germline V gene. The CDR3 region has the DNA TGTGCCAGCAGTTCGTTTCCCGGGACAGCAGATCTTGGGGCCAACGTCCTGACTTTC. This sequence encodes CASSSFPGTADLGANVLTF.

The CDR3 reads CASSKGLAGYNEQFF. Written as DNA, the CDR3 is TGTGCCAGCAGCAAGGGACTAGCGGGATACAATGAGCAGTTCTTC. V gene TRBV21-1 combines with J gene TRBJ2-1; the table's D gene call, TRBD2, was not cross checked with the DNA. TRBV21-1 is classified as a pseudogene. The CDR3 contains 15 residues.

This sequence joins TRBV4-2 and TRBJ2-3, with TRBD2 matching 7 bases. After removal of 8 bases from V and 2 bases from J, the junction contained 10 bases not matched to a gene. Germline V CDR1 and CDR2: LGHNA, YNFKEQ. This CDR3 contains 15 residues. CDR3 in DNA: TGTGCCAGCGGTGCGGGAGTAAGTGCCACAGATACGCAGTATTTT. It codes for CASGAGVSATDTQYF.

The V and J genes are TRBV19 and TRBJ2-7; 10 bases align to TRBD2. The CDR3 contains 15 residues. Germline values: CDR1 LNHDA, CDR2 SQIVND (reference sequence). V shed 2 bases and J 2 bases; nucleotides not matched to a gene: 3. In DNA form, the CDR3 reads TGTGCCAGTAGTATAACTAGCGGGATAGCCTACGAGCAGTACTTC. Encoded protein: CASSITSGIAYEQYF. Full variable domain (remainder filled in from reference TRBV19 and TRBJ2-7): DGGITQSPKYLFRKEGQNVTLSCEQNLNHDAMYWYRQDPGQGLRLIYYSQIVNDFQKGDIAEGYSVSREKKESFPLTVTSAQKNPTAFYLCASSITSGIAYEQYFGPGTRLTVT.